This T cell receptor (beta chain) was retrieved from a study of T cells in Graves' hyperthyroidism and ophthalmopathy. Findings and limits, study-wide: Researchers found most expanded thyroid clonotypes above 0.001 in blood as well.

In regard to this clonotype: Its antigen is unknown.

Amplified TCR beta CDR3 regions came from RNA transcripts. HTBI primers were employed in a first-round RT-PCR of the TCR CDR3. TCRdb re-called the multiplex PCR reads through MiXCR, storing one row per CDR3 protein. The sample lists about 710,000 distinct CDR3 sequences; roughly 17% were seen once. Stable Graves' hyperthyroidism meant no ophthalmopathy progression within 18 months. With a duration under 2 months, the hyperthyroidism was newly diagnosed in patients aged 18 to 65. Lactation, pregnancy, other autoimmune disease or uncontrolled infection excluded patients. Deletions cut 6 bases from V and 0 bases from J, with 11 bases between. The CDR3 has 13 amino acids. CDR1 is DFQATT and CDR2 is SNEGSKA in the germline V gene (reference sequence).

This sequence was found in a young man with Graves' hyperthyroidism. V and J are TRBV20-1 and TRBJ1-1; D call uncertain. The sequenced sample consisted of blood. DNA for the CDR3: TGCAGTGCAAGGCGTGCGATGAACACTGAAGCTTTCTTT. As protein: CSARRAMNTEAFF.